These 21 T cell receptor beta chains originate from one sample sequenced in a study of T cell clonality in common variable immunodeficiency. For these TCRs, the target antigens are not known. Study outcomes and limitations: Reportedly, TCR beta sequences from common variable immunodeficiency showed fewer deletions and N-nucleotide insertions.

Data came from immunoSEQ multiplex PCR; TCRdb stores just in-frame clones and leaves some out. In total the sample includes some 27,000 clones, none of them seen once. Material: peripheral blood mononuclear cells. The receptor source for this set is a human donor with common variable immunodeficiency.

This clone was observed a few times. Read coverage stops 3 residues before the CDR3 terminus; the germline J gene supplies the remainder. The genes are TRBV7-2 and TRBJ1-5; 9 bases line up with TRBD1. Germline V CDR1 and CDR2: SGHTA, FQGNSA. The CDR3 is 15 residues long. Trimming at V came to 2 bases and at J to 7 bases, leaving 6 bases not matched to a gene. The covered CDR3 bases are TGTGCCAGCAGCTTAATGGGACAGGGAGGACAGCCC. Protein sequence: CASSLMGQGGQP. The full CDR3 protein reads CASSLMGQGGQPQHF.

This clone was observed many times. A junction end diverges from the germline sequence, so it may reflect a read error. The read falls 3 residues short of the CDR3 end, and the missing part is taken from the germline J gene. The chain combines TRBV11-2 with TRBJ1-2; D remains ambiguous. The CDR3 length is 12 residues. Germline V gives CDR1 SGHAT, CDR2 FQNNGV. CDR3 sequence reads: CASSHKDYGYTF. CDR3 DNA, as far as it was read: TGTGCCAGCAGCCACAAAGACTACGGC.

The CDR3 here is CASSEALLAGGLDEQFF. Partial CDR3 DNA: TGTGCCAGCAGTGAAGCGCTACTAGCGGGGGGGTTGGATGAG. V and J are TRBV2 and TRBJ2-1, with 13 bases lining up with TRBD2. The read ends 3 residues shy of where the CDR3 ends; the end is completed using the germline J gene. The CDR3 covers 17 residues. Trimming took 0 bases from V and 8 from J; bases not matched to a gene: 7. The germline CDR1 and CDR2 sequences are SNHLY and FYNNEI.

This clone was seen a handful of times. The read falls 3 residues short of the CDR3 end, and the missing part is taken from the germline J gene. This rearrangement joins TRBV6-2 or TRBV6-3 to TRBJ2-1; 8 nucleotides line up with TRBD2. The CDR3 is 17 residues long. Germline V CDR1 and CDR2: MNHEY, SVGEGT. The V and J ends lost 2 bases and 0 bases, in that order; junction bases with no gene match: 6. CDR3 region: CASSYGGGGSSYNEQFF. The covered CDR3 bases are TGTGCCAGCAGTTACGGGGGCGGGGGGAGCTCCTACAATGAG.

Ten or more counts support this clone. CDR3 amino acids: CASSSPLLADTQYF. The covered CDR3 bases are TGTGCCAGCAGCTCGCCTTTATTAGCGGATACG. The gene calls are TRBV7-6 and TRBJ2-3, with D maybe TRBD2 (5 bases). The read terminates 3 residues before the CDR3 end, so the remaining end is supplied by the germline J gene. The germline CDR1 and CDR2 sequences are SGHVS and FNYEAQ. The ends were cut back, 4 bases at V and 6 bases at J, with 14 bases in the middle. This CDR3 has 14 residues.

There are many counts of this clone. The missing CDR3 end, 3 residues past where the read stops, is filled in from the germline J gene. The chain links TRBV2 to TRBJ2-5, with TRBD1 identical over 8 bases. The CDR3 is 14 amino acids. J lost 5 bases, V lost 3 bases, and 5 bases had no gene match. Germline values: CDR1 SNHLY, CDR2 FYNNEI. The CDR3 bases that were read are TGTGCCAGCAGTGACTTCAGGGGGCTCGAGACC. Protein sequence: CASSDFRGLET. The entire CDR3 sequence reads CASSDFRGLETQYF.

The sample holds a few counts of this clone. The CDR3 reads CASSPPGTDTLRAFF. The CDR3 bases that were read are TGTGCCAGCTCACCCCCCGGGACAGACACCCTGAGG. This sequence joins TRBV18 and TRBJ1-1, with 7 bases lining up with TRBD1. The CDR3 end lies 3 residues beyond the end of the read and is filled in from the germline J gene. The germline gives CDR1 KGHSH, CDR2 LQKENI. The CDR3 consists of 15 residues.

At least ten counts were recorded for this clone. From the germline J gene comes the end of the CDR3, since the read stops 3 residues before it. The same CDR3 also results from other DNA sequences found in this sample. The V and J genes are TRBV20-1 and TRBJ1-2; 12 nucleotides line up with TRBD1. Per germline, CDR1 DFQATT and CDR2 SNEGSKA (reference sequence). CDR3 length: 16 residues. Trimming cost V 3 bases and J 1 base; bases outside gene matches: 6. The CDR3 sequence is CSASSGTGGFNYGYTF. The DNA read from the CDR3 is TGCAGTGCTAGCTCCGGGACAGGGGGCTTTAACTATGGC.

This clone was detected ten times or more. The read stops 3 residues short of the end of the CDR3; the missing end is completed from the germline J gene. The chain is built from TRBV5-6 and TRBJ2-2; 7 nucleotides line up with TRBD2. The junction had 4 bases not matched to a gene; V was cut back by 4 bases and J by 1 base. CDR1 is SGHDT, CDR2 YYEEEE, per germline. The CDR3 totals 15 residues. Incomplete CDR3 DNA: TGTGCCAGCAGCATCCCTAGCGGGAACACCGGGGAG. It encodes CASSIPSGNTGE. In full, the CDR3 is CASSIPSGNTGELFF. Complete variable domain (other parts from reference TRBV5-6 and TRBJ2-2): DAGVTQSPTHLIKTRGQQVTLRCSPKSGHDTVSWYQQALGQGPQFIFQYYEEEERQRGNFPDRFSGHQFPNYSSELNVNALLLGDSALYLCASSIPSGNTGELFFGEGSRLTVL.

This clone was seen a few times. The observed sequence ends 3 residues before the CDR3 terminus, with the missing tail filled in from the germline J gene. V usage is TRBV19 and J usage is TRBJ1-4; possibly TRBD1 for D (5 bases). V lost 7 bases to trimming and J lost 7 bases, with 13 bases between them. Germline-derived CDR1 and CDR2 are LNHDA and SQIVND (reference sequence). This CDR3 region has 13 residues. CDR3 DNA, as far as it was read: TGTGCCAGTACTAGGGCAAGGGGTGAAAAA. Translation gives CASTRARGEK. In full, the CDR3 reads CASTRARGEKLFF.

This clone was found a few times. The sequence runs out 3 residues before the end of the CDR3; the remainder is reconstructed from the germline J gene. V gene TRBV7-8 combines with J gene TRBJ1-1; TRBD1 aligns across 9 bases. CDR3 length: 14 amino acids. The germline V gene has CDR1 SGHVS and CDR2 FQNEAQ. V was pared by 8 bases and J by 5 bases, with 9 bases of the junction left unmatched. CDR3 DNA, as far as it was read: TGTGCCAGCGGGGGGGACAGGGTGAGGACTGAA. It codes for CASGGDRVRTE. The entire CDR3 protein is CASGGDRVRTEAFF.

Details on this clone: The DNA ends 3 residues before the CDR3 does, and the rest of the CDR3 is filled in from the germline J gene. This chain joins TRBV7-2 and TRBJ2-2, with D tentatively TRBD2 (5 bases). The V gene's germline CDR1 is SGHTA and CDR2 FQGNSA. V lost 5 bases to trimming and J lost 3 bases, with 10 bases between them. The CDR3 contains 14 residues. Partial CDR3 DNA: TGTGCCAGCAGCCCACACGGGGACACCGGGGAG. It yields the protein CASSPHGDTGE. The entire CDR3 sequence reads CASSPHGDTGELFF.

The sample holds a few counts of this clone. The observed sequence ends 3 residues before the CDR3 terminus, with the missing tail filled in from the germline J gene. The V call is TRBV19, the J call TRBJ2-2; D possibly matches TRBD1 or TRBD2 (5 bases each). Germline V gene lookup returns CDR1 LNHDA and CDR2 SQIVND (reference sequence). The V and J ends lost 7 bases and 5 bases respectively, with 8 bases between them. The CDR3 length is 12 residues. Partial CDR3 DNA: TGTGCCAGTACGAGGGGAACCGGGGAG. Translated, it gives CASTRGTGE. The entire CDR3 is CASTRGTGELFF.

This clone has just a few counts. The sequenced fragment ends 3 residues before the CDR3 boundary, so the rest is inferred from the germline J gene. This chain connects TRBV7-2 to TRBJ2-7, with 13 bases aligning to TRBD2. Trimming removed 5 bases from V and 3 bases from J; junction bases left unmatched: 1. CDR3 length: 14 residues. Looked up from germline, CDR1 is SGHTA and CDR2 is FQGNSA. Incomplete CDR3 DNA: TGTGCCAGCAGCCGGACTAGCGGGGGCTACGAG. Protein: CASSRTSGGYE. The whole CDR3 reads CASSRTSGGYEQYF.

For this clone: The read stops 3 residues short of the end of the CDR3; the missing end is completed from the germline J gene. This chain links TRBV6-1 with TRBJ2-1; 10 positions agree with TRBD2. The V gene's germline CDR1 is MNHNS and CDR2 SASEGT. Germline trimming cut 2 bases from V and 5 bases from J; bases unmatched to any gene: 12. This CDR3 spans 18 amino acids. CDR3 sequence reads: CASSEFMASGGYHNEQFF. The DNA read from the CDR3 is TGTGCCAGCAGTGAATTCATGGCTAGCGGGGGCTACCACAATGAG.

There are a few counts of this clone. The CDR3 end lies 3 residues beyond the end of the read and is filled in from the germline J gene. V and J are TRBV11-3 and TRBJ2-7, with D perhaps TRBD1 (5 bases). CDR1 is SGHNT and CDR2 is YENEEA in the germline V gene. Trimming took 1 base from V and 2 from J, leaving 9 bases between them. The CDR3 contains 14 residues. The sequenced part of the CDR3 DNA is TGTGCCAGCAGCTTAGGGGGCGTCCCCTACGAG. It specifies CASSLGGVPYE. The full CDR3 reads CASSLGGVPYEQYF.

The table lists this clone with a few counts. The read stops 3 residues short of the end of the CDR3; the missing end is completed from the germline J gene. The V and J genes are TRBV6-2 or TRBV6-3 and TRBJ2-7; D is unresolved. Trimming left V 4 bases short and J 6 bases short, with 10 bases between. The CDR3 covers 12 residues. Per the germline V gene, CDR1 is MNHEY and CDR2 is SVGEGT. Partial CDR3 DNA: TGTGCCAGCAGTTGCGACCTAGTCGAG. Translated: CASSCDLVE. The full CDR3 reads CASSCDLVEQYF.

Worth noting for this clone: The read gets to within 3 residues of the CDR3 end, and the germline J gene fills in the rest. The chain recombines TRBV7-6 with TRBJ2-2, with 8 bases lining up with TRBD2. Trimming at V came to 4 bases and at J to 8 bases, leaving 9 bases not matched to a gene. This CDR3 has 15 amino acids. CDR1 is SGHVS and CDR2 is FNYEAQ in the germline V gene. CDR3 sequence: CASSSPIAGRGELFF. The CDR3 bases that were read are TGTGCCAGCAGCTCGCCTATAGCGGGGCGTGGGGAG.

About this clone itself: The read terminates 3 residues before the CDR3 end, so the remaining end is supplied by the germline J gene. The gene calls are TRBV7-3 and TRBJ2-1; possible D gene TRBD2, 6 bases. The CDR3 covers 15 residues. Trimming shortened V by 1 base and J by 7 bases, and 14 bases separated the two germline ends. CDR1 is SGHTA, CDR2 FQGTGA, per germline. CDR3 loop: CASSLNSAGPNEQFF. The CDR3 bases that were read are TGTGCCAGCAGCTTAAACTCCGCGGGGCCGAATGAG.

As regards this clone: Read sequence stops 3 residues before the CDR3 end, and the germline J gene provides the missing end. The V gene is TRBV7-2, the J gene TRBJ2-5; D is possibly TRBD2 (5 bases). This CDR3 is 13 amino acids long. Germline V lookup: CDR1 SGHTA, CDR2 FQGNSA. The CDR3 loop reads CASTPEWLATQYF. Partial CDR3 DNA: TGTGCCAGCACCCCGGAGTGGCTAGCCACC.

This clone was detected only a few times. The read falls 3 residues short of the CDR3 end, and the missing part is taken from the germline J gene. This rearrangement joins TRBV19 to TRBJ1-2, with D possibly being TRBD1 (5 bases). The CDR3 has 12 residues. Germline V gives CDR1 LNHDA, CDR2 SQIVND (reference sequence). Here the CDR3 reads CASNPLEGGYTF. The part of the CDR3 DNA that was read is TGTGCCAGTAACCCTCTGGAGGGGGGC.